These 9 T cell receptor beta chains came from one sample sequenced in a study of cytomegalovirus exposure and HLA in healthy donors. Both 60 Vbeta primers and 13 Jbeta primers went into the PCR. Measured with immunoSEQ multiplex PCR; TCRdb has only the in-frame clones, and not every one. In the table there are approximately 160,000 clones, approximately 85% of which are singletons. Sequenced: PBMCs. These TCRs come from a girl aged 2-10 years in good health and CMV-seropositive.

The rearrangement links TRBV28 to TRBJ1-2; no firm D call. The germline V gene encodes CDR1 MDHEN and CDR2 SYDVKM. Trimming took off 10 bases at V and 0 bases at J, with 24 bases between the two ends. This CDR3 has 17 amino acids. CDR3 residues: CATKSPAADGANYGYTF. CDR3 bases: TGTGCCACCAAATCCCCCGCCGCAGACGGAGCTAACTATGGCTACACCTTC.

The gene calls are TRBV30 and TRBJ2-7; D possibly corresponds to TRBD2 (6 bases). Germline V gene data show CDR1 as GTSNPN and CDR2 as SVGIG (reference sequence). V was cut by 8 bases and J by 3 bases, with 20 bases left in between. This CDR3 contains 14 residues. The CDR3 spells CAILTRGSGYEQYF. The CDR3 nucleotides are TGTGCCATTTTAACCCGGGGTAGCGGCTACGAGCAGTACTTC.

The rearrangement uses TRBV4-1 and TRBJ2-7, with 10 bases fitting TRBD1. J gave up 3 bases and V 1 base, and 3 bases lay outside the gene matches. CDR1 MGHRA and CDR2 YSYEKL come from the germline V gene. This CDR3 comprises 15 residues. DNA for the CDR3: TGCGCCAGCAGCCAAGGTCGGACAGGGGGCTACGAGCAGTACTTC. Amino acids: CASSQGRTGGYEQYF.

CDR3 nucleotides: TGTGCCACCAGGACAGGGACCACAGATACGCAGTATTTT. Its translation: CATRTGTTDTQYF. The chain is built from TRBV27 and TRBJ2-3; 8 bases map to TRBD1. The CDR3 runs to 13 residues. V shed 10 bases and J 2 bases; nucleotides not matched to a gene: 5. Germline CDR1 and CDR2: MNHEY and SMNVEV (reference sequence).

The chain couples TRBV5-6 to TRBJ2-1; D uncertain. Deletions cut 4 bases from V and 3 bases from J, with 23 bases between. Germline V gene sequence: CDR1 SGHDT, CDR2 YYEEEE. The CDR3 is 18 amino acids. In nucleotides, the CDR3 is TGTGCCAGCAGCGTAGAGTTGACCCCCTCGGGTATCTACAATGAGCAGTTCTTC. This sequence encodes CASSVELTPSGIYNEQFF.

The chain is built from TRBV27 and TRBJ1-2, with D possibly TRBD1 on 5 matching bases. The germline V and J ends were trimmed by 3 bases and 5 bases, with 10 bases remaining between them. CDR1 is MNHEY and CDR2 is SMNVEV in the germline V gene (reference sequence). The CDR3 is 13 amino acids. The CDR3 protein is CASSLNKGYGYTF. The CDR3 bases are TGTGCCAGCAGTTTGAACAAGGGGTATGGCTACACCTTC.

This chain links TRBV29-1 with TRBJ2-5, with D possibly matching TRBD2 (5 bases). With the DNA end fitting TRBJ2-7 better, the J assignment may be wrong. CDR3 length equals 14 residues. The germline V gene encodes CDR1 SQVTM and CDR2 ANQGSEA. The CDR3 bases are TGCAGCGTTGTAACCGGGATAATAGCCTACGAGCAGTACTTC. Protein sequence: CSVVTGIIAYEQYF.

The CDR3 loop reads CASSWGVKNSPLHF. The CDR3 coding sequence is TGTGCCAGCAGCTGGGGGGTAAAGAATTCACCCCTCCACTTT. This sequence joins TRBV5-6 and TRBJ1-6; tentatively, D is TRBD1 (5 bases). From germline, CDR1 is SGHDT and CDR2 YYEEEE. Trimming left V 3 bases short and J 7 bases short, with 11 bases between. The CDR3 has 14 residues.

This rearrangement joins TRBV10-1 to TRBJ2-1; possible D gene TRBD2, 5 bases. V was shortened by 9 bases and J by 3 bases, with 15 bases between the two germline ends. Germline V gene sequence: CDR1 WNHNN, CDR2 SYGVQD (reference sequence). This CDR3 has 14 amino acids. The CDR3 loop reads CARVAAEVYNEQFF. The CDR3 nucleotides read TGCGCCAGGGTAGCAGCGGAGGTCTACAATGAGCAGTTCTTC.